The clone carrying this T cell receptor beta chain has only one observation. Antigen specificity is unknown. This CDR3 region has 14 residues. Germline V gene data show CDR1 as MNHEY and CDR2 as SVGAGI. With 5 bases removed from V and 0 bases from J, the gap between germline ends came to 10 bases. These data are taken from a study of early T cells in non-severe SARS-CoV-2 infection. On the study more broadly: Bulk RNA isolated from unsorted whole blood underwent sequencing; chains were not paired. General study points: VDJdb matches were skewed toward anti-spike CD8 T cell responses.

Each single cDNA molecule received a unique molecular identifier. TCRdb called the 5' RACE reads again in MiXCR, with one record for every CDR3 protein. The sample has tens of thousands of distinct CDR3 sequences, about 16% seen once. The rearrangement uses TRBV6-5 and TRBJ1-1, with unresolved D. This TCR derives from an adult who was a healthcare worker with PCR-confirmed SARS-CoV-2 infection or an uninfected control (not recorded which). The sample was whole blood. CDR3 loop: CASSTNQVNTEAFF. CDR3 sequence (DNA): TGTGCCAGCAGTACAAACCAGGTGAACACTGAAGCTTTCTTT.